This T cell receptor beta chain originates from a study of CD8+CD57+ T cells in acquired aplastic anemia. At the level of the study: Sorted CD4+ and CD8+ cells gave a mean 3.2 ug DNA, range roughly 0.2 to 27.4 ug. Study-wide results and limits: Shared by patients and controls, 25 to 30 CD8+ CDR3s were abundant in patients. Statistical testing detected no significant gap in CD8+ Simpson's diversity between patients and controls.

The V and J ends lost 7 bases and 6 bases respectively, with 11 bases between them. The CDR3 has 12 amino acids. Germline assignment: CDR1 LNHDA and CDR2 SQIVND (reference sequence). Genomic DNA, the template, was used for profiling of the TCR beta VDJ and CDR3. One entry per CDR3 protein, called by TCRdb with MiXCR from the reads. There are about 210,000 distinct CDR3 sequences in the sample; 61% occur only once, and about 29% lies in the top ten. This clonotype was counted many times. The antigen remains undetermined. The material sequenced was sorted CD4+, CD8+, or CD8+CD57+ T cells (not recorded which) from PBMCs. The chain is built from TRBV19 and TRBJ2-3; tentative D call: TRBD2 (5 bases). The clonotype was recovered from a human donor in good health. The CDR3 region is CASKPSGDTQYF. CDR3 in DNA: TGTGCCAGTAAACCTTCGGGGGATACGCAGTATTTT.